Below are 27 T cell receptor beta chains sequenced from a single sample in a study of vaccination and CD4 T cells after COVID-19. No antigen has been assigned to these receptors. Sequence data for DNA of cultured CD4+ T cells were generated by the Oncomine TCR Beta short-read assay. MiXCR, run by TCRdb on the PCR reads, gives a single entry per CDR3 protein. The sample comprises some 9,300 distinct CDR3 sequences, 45% to 55% of which are singletons, and over 9% rests with the top ten. Sample treatment: roughly 11-day PBMC culture with coronavirus spike peptide pools or control peptides (ViraFEST assay). Sequencing input: CD4+ T cells from blood, cultured in vitro. Every receptor here comes from a human donor who had recovered from COVID-19.

In its sample, this clonotype was seen a few times. The chain is built from TRBV7-2 and TRBJ2-2, with D uncertain. The CDR3 spans 14 residues. V lost 1 base to trimming and J lost 6 bases, with 9 bases between them. Germline assignment: CDR1 SGHTA and CDR2 FQGNSA. The CDR3 protein is CASSLDSGAGELFF. The CDR3 bases are TGTGCCAGCAGCTTAGACTCGGGCGCCGGGGAGCTGTTTTTT.

With respect to this clonotype: The germline gene is not matched at one end of the junction; a read error may be the cause. The chain uses TRBV2 and TRBJ1-1; no reliable D call. This CDR3 contains 13 residues. Germline CDR1 and CDR2: SNHLY and FYNNEI. CDR3 DNA: TGTGCCAGCAGTGAAGCGCGCACAGCCGAAGCTCTCTTT. Translated, it gives CASSEARTAEALF. The full variable domain, completed using reference TRBV2 and TRBJ1-1, is EPEVTQTPSHQVTQMGQEVILRCVPISNHLYFYWYRQILGQKVEFLVSFYNNEISEKSEIFDDQFSVERPDGSNFTLKIRSTKLEDSAMYFCASSEARTAEALFGQGTRLTVV.

A few counts support this clonotype. This chain links TRBV11-3 with TRBJ2-7; 12 bases are a match to TRBD2. With 5 bases clipped from V and 3 bases from J, the junction kept 14 bases outside the gene matches. This CDR3 comprises 18 residues. From germline, CDR1 is SGHNT and CDR2 YENEEA. CDR3 DNA sequence: TGTGCCAGCAGCCCCACTAAGAAGACTAGCGGGAGATTCTACGAGCAGTACTTC. Translated: CASSPTKKTSGRFYEQYF.

This clonotype appeared once. The CDR3 protein is CASSRGGQETQYF. In DNA form, the CDR3 reads TGTGCCAGCTCAAGAGGGGGCCAAGAGACCCAGTACTTC. The V gene is TRBV18, the J gene TRBJ2-5; the D gene is possibly TRBD1 (6 bases). The CDR3 consists of 13 residues. The germline gives CDR1 KGHSH, CDR2 LQKENI. Trimming left V 5 bases short and J 1 base short, with 8 bases between.

This clonotype has just a few counts. The V gene is TRBV20-1, the J gene TRBJ2-3; 10 bases align to TRBD2. The CDR3 has 15 residues. The V and J ends lost 5 bases and 4 bases, in that order; junction bases with no gene match: 9. Germline loops: CDR1 DFQATT, CDR2 SNEGSKA (reference sequence). In DNA form, the CDR3 reads TGCAGTGCTTATACCCCGGGACTAGCGTCAGATACGCAGTATTTT. This codes for CSAYTPGLASDTQYF.

The rearrangement joins TRBV12-3 or TRBV12-4 to TRBJ2-7, with 7 bases identical to TRBD2. With 3 bases clipped from V and 5 bases from J, the junction kept 7 bases outside the gene matches. The CDR3 extends over 14 amino acids. The CDR3 coding sequence is TGTGCCAGCAGTTTTCGCGGGAGTACCGACGAGCAGTACTTC. Translated: CASSFRGSTDEQYF.

This clonotype was found a few times. The J gene is TRBJ1-2, the V gene TRBV6-1; TRBD1 agrees at 8 bases. This CDR3 is 14 amino acids long. After removal of 4 bases from V and 5 bases from J, the junction contained 6 bases not matched to a gene. Germline V CDR1 and CDR2: MNHNS, SASEGT. The CDR3 DNA reads TGTGCCAGCAGTGCCCCAGGGGGCGGGTATGGCTACACCTTC. Its translation: CASSAPGGGYGYTF.

The genes are TRBV7-8 and TRBJ1-5, with D possibly matching TRBD1 (6 bases). Germline V gene sequence: CDR1 SGHVS, CDR2 FQNEAQ. Between the trimmed V and J ends, which lost 6 bases and 3 bases, there was a span of 18 bases. The CDR3 totals 16 residues. CDR3 coding DNA: TGTGCCAGCAGTCGAGGAGTTACAGGGTACAATCAGCCCCAGCATTTT. Amino acid sequence: CASSRGVTGYNQPQHF.

The chain recombines TRBV27 with TRBJ2-3, with D perhaps matching TRBD2 (5 bases). Germline V CDR1 and CDR2: MNHEY, SMNVEV (reference sequence). This CDR3 is 17 amino acids long. V lost 0 bases and J 3 bases, leaving 16 bases between the germline ends. CDR3 in DNA: TGTGCCAGCAGTTTATCCCTAGGAGGCCTTGGGACAGATACGCAGTATTTT. This codes for CASSLSLGGLGTDTQYF.

The genes are TRBV20-1 and TRBJ1-2; the D gene is possibly TRBD1 (6 bases). The CDR3 contains 12 residues. Germline CDR1 reads DFQATT; CDR2 reads SNEGSKA (reference sequence). Between the trimmed V and J ends, which lost 5 bases and 8 bases, there was a span of 15 bases. The CDR3 DNA reads as TGCAGTGCTCCGGACAGCAATGGGGGCTACACCTTC. Translation: CSAPDSNGGYTF.

This sequence joins TRBV4-2 and TRBJ2-5; 7 bases match TRBD1. CDR1 and CDR2 (germline): LGHNA, YNFKEQ. The CDR3 is made up of 15 amino acids. Trimming at V came to 4 bases and at J to 5 bases, leaving 10 bases not matched to a gene. The CDR3 sequence is CASSPDGQARETQYF. The CDR3, as DNA: TGTGCCAGCAGCCCTGACGGACAGGCGAGGGAGACCCAGTACTTC.

V is TRBV6-5 and J is TRBJ1-2; TRBD1 agrees at 9 bases. Trimming at V came to 4 bases and at J to 5 bases, leaving 11 bases not matched to a gene. The CDR3 runs 16 residues. Germline assignment: CDR1 MNHEY and CDR2 SVGAGI. The chain's CDR3 is CASSSSGTGSFYGYTF. The CDR3 DNA reads TGTGCCAGCAGTTCCTCCGGGACAGGGTCATTTTATGGCTACACCTTC.

The chain links TRBV7-9 to TRBJ1-1, with 7 bases that match TRBD1. CDR3 length: 14 residues. The J segment lost 1 base and the V segment lost 4 bases, leaving 3 bases of the junction unmatched. CDR1 is SEHNR, CDR2 FQNEAQ, per germline (reference sequence). The CDR3 DNA reads TGTGCCAGCAGCTGGGGACAGAAGAACACTGAAGCTTTCTTT. This sequence encodes CASSWGQKNTEAFF.

This clonotype was recorded once. V and J are TRBV19 and TRBJ1-2; TRBD1 matches 9 bases. Germline lookup yields CDR1 LNHDA and CDR2 SQIVND (reference sequence). The CDR3 sequence is 14 residues long. Trimming took 10 bases from V and 2 from J; bases not matched to a gene: 8. The CDR3 loop reads CATQPGTGNYGYTF. CDR3 DNA sequence: TGTGCCACCCAACCCGGGACAGGGAACTATGGCTACACCTTC.

The rearrangement uses TRBV19 and TRBJ2-2; D call uncertain. CDR1 is LNHDA and CDR2 is SQIVND in the germline V gene (reference sequence). V lost 3 bases, J lost 3 bases, and 8 bases lay in between. CDR3 length: 14 amino acids. The CDR3 region is CASSIGSHTGELFF. The CDR3 DNA sequence: TGTGCCAGTAGTATCGGCTCTCACACCGGGGAGCTGTTTTTT.

This clonotype was seen more than once but under ten times. V is TRBV20-1 and J is TRBJ1-5, with D unclear. V lost 0 bases to trimming and J lost 0 bases, with 9 bases between them. Germline V gene data show CDR1 as DFQATT and CDR2 as SNEGSKA (reference sequence). This CDR3 is built from 15 residues. The CDR3 sequence is CSARDSVNSNQPQHF. The CDR3 DNA is TGCAGTGCTAGAGATTCAGTCAATAGCAATCAGCCCCAGCATTTT.

This clonotype appeared a few times. This chain connects TRBV4-1 to TRBJ2-3, with 8 bases that match TRBD1. The CDR3 length is 15 residues. The germline CDR1 and CDR2 sequences are MGHRA and YSYEKL. V shed 2 bases and J 7 bases; nucleotides not matched to a gene: 8. The chain's CDR3 is CASSQPQGGVNTQYF. The CDR3 nucleotides read TGCGCCAGCAGCCAACCACAGGGGGGTGTGAATACGCAGTATTTT.

The chain joins TRBV20-1 to TRBJ2-7, with D hard to call. V shed 3 bases and J shed 3 bases, with 12 bases lying between them. The CDR3 length is 13 residues. Germline CDR1 reads DFQATT; CDR2 reads SNEGSKA (reference sequence). The CDR3 loop is CSASVGILYEQYF. Here the CDR3 DNA reads TGCAGTGCTAGTGTCGGAATACTCTACGAGCAGTACTTC.

This clonotype was counted between two and nine times. The rearrangement joins TRBV5-1 to TRBJ1-1; D call uncertain. Germline V CDR1 and CDR2: SGHRS, YFSETQ. V was pared by 1 base and J by 1 base, with 8 bases between. The CDR3 extends over 14 amino acids. The chain's CDR3 is CASSLLGTNTEAFF. The CDR3 nucleotides read TGCGCCAGCAGCTTGTTGGGCACGAACACTGAAGCTTTCTTT.

The chain couples TRBV20-1 to TRBJ2-3; a weak D match, TRBD2 (6 bases). CDR3 length: 15 amino acids. Germline-derived CDR1 and CDR2 are DFQATT and SNEGSKA (reference sequence). V gave up 6 bases and J gave up 2 bases, with 18 bases separating them. For the CDR3, the DNA is TGCAGTGCACCCGTGCGGGACTTCAACACAGATACGCAGTATTTT. Protein: CSAPVRDFNTDTQYF.

In this sample, this clonotype turned up a few times. The gene calls are TRBV6-2 or TRBV6-3 and TRBJ2-5; TRBD1 or TRBD2 may be the D gene (6 bases each). From germline, CDR1 is MNHEY and CDR2 SVGEGT. V dropped 6 bases and J dropped 1 base, with 15 bases sitting between them. This CDR3 has 15 amino acids. CDR3: CASSPRGVIQETQYF. The CDR3 DNA is TGTGCCAGCAGCCCTAGGGGGGTTATCCAAGAGACCCAGTACTTC.

The gene calls are TRBV2 and TRBJ1-5, with D possibly TRBD1 on 6 matching bases. The CDR3 runs 16 residues. The germline V and J ends were trimmed by 1 base and 2 bases, with 12 bases remaining between them. The germline V gene has CDR1 SNHLY and CDR2 FYNNEI. CDR3 DNA: TGTGCCAGCAGTGAAGTGGGCAGGGGAGGCAATCAGCCCCAGCATTTT. Amino acid sequence: CASSEVGRGGNQPQHF. Full variable domain (outside the CDR3, taken from reference TRBV2 and TRBJ1-5): EPEVTQTPSHQVTQMGQEVILRCVPISNHLYFYWYRQILGQKVEFLVSFYNNEISEKSEIFDDQFSVERPDGSNFTLKIRSTKLEDSAMYFCASSEVGRGGNQPQHFGDGTRLSIL.

The CDR3 sequence: CASSLGGTGRGTGELFF. The CDR3, as DNA: TGTGCCAGCAGCTTAGGTGGTACGGGGCGGGGCACCGGGGAGCTGTTTTTT. V and J are TRBV7-8 and TRBJ2-2, with a weak D call TRBD2 (6 bases). CDR3 length equals 17 residues. CDR1 is SGHVS, CDR2 FQNEAQ, per germline. Deletions cut 1 base from V and 4 bases from J, with 16 bases between.

V is TRBV7-8 and J is TRBJ1-1; possibly TRBD1 for D (6 bases). V lost 6 bases and J lost 1, with 12 bases in between. Germline lookup yields CDR1 SGHVS and CDR2 FQNEAQ. There are 14 residues in the CDR3. The CDR3 region has the DNA TGTGCCAGCAGTCCGGGGGGGGCGAACACTGAAGCTTTCTTT. It is translated as CASSPGGANTEAFF.

V is TRBV12-3 or TRBV12-4 and J is TRBJ1-2; tentatively, D is TRBD1 (5 bases). The CDR3 sequence is 13 residues long. Trimming removed 3 bases from V and 8 bases from J, with 13 bases in between. Here the CDR3 reads CASSLGGSKGYTF. In DNA form, the CDR3 reads TGTGCCAGCAGTTTGGGGGGGAGTAAGGGCTACACCTTC.

This clonotype was recorded once. The chain is built from TRBV2 and TRBJ1-5; D unresolved. The CDR3 contains 15 residues. V shed 6 bases and J shed 4 bases, with 16 bases lying between them. Germline lookup yields CDR1 SNHLY and CDR2 FYNNEI. The CDR3 region is CASSADLGPNQPQHF. CDR3 nucleotides: TGTGCCAGCAGCGCGGACCTAGGCCCTAATCAGCCCCAGCATTTT.

The chain combines TRBV29-1 with TRBJ1-2; tentative D call: TRBD1 (5 bases). This CDR3 comprises 14 residues. The V end was cut by 0 bases, the J end by 4 bases, with 12 bases between. Germline CDR1 is SQVTM and CDR2 is ANQGSEA. CDR3 coding DNA: TGCAGCGTTGAAGATCGGGGCAGGACCTATGGCTACACCTTC. Encoded protein: CSVEDRGRTYGYTF.